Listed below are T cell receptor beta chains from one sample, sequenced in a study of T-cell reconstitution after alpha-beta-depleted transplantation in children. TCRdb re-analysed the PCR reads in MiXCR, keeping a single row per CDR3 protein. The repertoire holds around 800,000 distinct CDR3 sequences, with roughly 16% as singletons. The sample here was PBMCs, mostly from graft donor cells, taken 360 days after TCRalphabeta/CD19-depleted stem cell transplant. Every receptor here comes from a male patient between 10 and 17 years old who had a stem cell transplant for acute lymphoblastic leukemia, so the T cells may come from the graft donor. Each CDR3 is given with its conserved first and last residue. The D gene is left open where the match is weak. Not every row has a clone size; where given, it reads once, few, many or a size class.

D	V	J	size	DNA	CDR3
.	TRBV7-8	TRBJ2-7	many	TGTGCCAGCAGCCCTACTAGGGACGAGCAGTACTTC	CASSPTRDEQYF
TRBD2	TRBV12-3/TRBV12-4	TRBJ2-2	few	TGTGCCAGCAGTTTAGCTTCGAGGATAGCGGGGGGGGAGCTGTTTTTT	CASSLASRIAGGELFF
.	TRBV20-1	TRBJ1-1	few	TGCAGTGCTAGAGATTGGCCACAGGGAATGAACACTGAAGCTTTCTTT	CSARDWPQGMNTEAFF
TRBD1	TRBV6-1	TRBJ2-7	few	TGTGCCAGCAGACGCTTCGGACAGGGGAGCTCCTACGAGCAGTACTTC	CASRRFGQGSSYEQYF
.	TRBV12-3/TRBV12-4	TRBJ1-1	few	TGTGCCAGCAGTCAACACACCAACTTGGCTTTCTTT	CASSQHTNLAFF
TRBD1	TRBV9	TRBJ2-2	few	TGTGCCAGCAGCGTCTTACAGGGGACCGGGGAGCTGTTTTTT	CASSVLQGTGELFF
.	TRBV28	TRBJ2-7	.	TGTGCCAGCAGTTTTTTTCCGGGATCCTACGAGCAGTACTTC	CASSFFPGSYEQYF
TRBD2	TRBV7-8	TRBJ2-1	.	TGTGCCAGCAGCGACTCGGGACTAGCCTTGAATGAGCAGTTCTTC	CASSDSGLALNEQFF
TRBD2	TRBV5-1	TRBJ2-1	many	TGCGCCAGCAGCTTGGGTAGCGGGAGCAACTACAATGAGCAGTTCTTC	CASSLGSGSNYNEQFF
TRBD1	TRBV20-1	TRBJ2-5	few	TGCAGTGCCGCCTCCCCGGACAGGCAAGAGACCCAGTACTTC	CSAASPDRQETQYF
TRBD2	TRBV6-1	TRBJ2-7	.	TGTGCCAGCAGGCTAGGGACTAGCGGGACCTCCTACGAGCAGTACTTC	CASRLGTSGTSYEQYF
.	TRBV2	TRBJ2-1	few	TGTGCCACCACTAAACGGGAAGTGGCGGGTGAGCAGTTCTTC	CATTKREVAGEQFF
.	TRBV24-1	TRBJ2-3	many	TGTGCCACCCGAGAAGCCCTACGAGATACGCAGTATTTT	CATREALRDTQYF
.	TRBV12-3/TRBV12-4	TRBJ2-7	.	TGTGCCAGAAGTTTAGGTTACGAGCAGTACTTC	CARSLGYEQYF
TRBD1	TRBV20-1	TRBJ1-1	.	TGCAGTGCCCCGAATAGACAGGGAGTGGTCACTGAAGCTTTCTTT	CSAPNRQGVVTEAFF
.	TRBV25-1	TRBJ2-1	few	TGTGCCAGCATAGGTTACAATGAGCAGTTCTTC	CASIGYNEQFF
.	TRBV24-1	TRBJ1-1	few	TGTGCCACCAGGACCAAGCAGGGAGACACTGAAGCTTTCTTT	CATRTKQGDTEAFF
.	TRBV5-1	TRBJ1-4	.	TGCGCCAGCAGCTTGGAGGTAGGGGATAATGAAAAACTGTTTTTT	CASSLEVGDNEKLFF
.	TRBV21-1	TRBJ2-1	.	TGTGCCAGCAGCAAACTCGCCGGGACTAGCAAGGTACACCTTGAGCAGTTCTTC	CASSKLAGTSKVHLEQFF
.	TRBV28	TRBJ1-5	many	TGTGCCAGCAGTTTATTCCCAGGGGACAATCAGCCCCAGCATTTT	CASSLFPGDNQPQHF
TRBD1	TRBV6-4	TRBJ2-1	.	TGTGCCAGCAGTGCGGGGGCAGGGGGCTTGAATGAGCAGTTCTTC	CASSAGAGGLNEQFF
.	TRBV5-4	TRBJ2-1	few	TGTGCCAGCAGCTTGACCCAAAATGAGCAGTTCTTC	CASSLTQNEQFF
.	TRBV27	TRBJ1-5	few	TGTGCCAGCAGTCCCACGGGCAGGAGCCTTAGCAATCAGCCCCAGCATTTT	CASSPTGRSLSNQPQHF
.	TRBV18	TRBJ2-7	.	TGTGCCAGCTCACCAGAGACTTTCTCCTACGAGCAGTACTTC	CASSPETFSYEQYF
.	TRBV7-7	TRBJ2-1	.	TGTGCCAGCAGCCCCTATACCTACAGCCACAATGAGCAGTTCTTC	CASSPYTYSHNEQFF
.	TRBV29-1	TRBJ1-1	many	TGCAGCGTTGATTTTCAGTGGAACACTGAAGCTTTCTTT	CSVDFQWNTEAFF
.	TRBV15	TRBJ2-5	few	TGTGCCACCAGCAGAGTGGGGGAGACCCAGTACTTC	CATSRVGETQYF
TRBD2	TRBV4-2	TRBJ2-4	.	TGTGCCAGCAGCCAGCCGGGACTAGCAGATGCCAAAAACATTCAGTACTTC	CASSQPGLADAKNIQYF
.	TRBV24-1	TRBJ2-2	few	TGTGCCACCAGCACCGGGGGTAACACCGGGGAGCTGTTTTTT	CATSTGGNTGELFF
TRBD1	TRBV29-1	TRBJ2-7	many	TGCAGCTCGAGAGGGACAGGGAAAGGGAACGAGCAGTACTTC	CSSRGTGKGNEQYF
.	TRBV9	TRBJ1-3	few	TGTGCCAGCAGCGTCACAGGGAAGGAAAGAAACACCATATATTTT	CASSVTGKERNTIYF
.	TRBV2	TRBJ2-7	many	TGTGCCAGCAGTGAAGGGGAGCGGTCGGAGTACTACGAGCAGTACTTC	CASSEGERSEYYEQYF
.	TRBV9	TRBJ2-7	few	TGTGCCAGCAGCGGGAATCCGACAGTAGGTCCCTACGAGCAGTACTTC	CASSGNPTVGPYEQYF
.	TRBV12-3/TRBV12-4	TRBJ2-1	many	TGTGCCAGCAGTGGGCTTGCGGGGCTTCCCAATGAGCAGTTCTTC	CASSGLAGLPNEQFF
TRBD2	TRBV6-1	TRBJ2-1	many	TGTGCCAGCACCCTACGTGGACTAGTATACAATGAGCAGTTCTTC	CASTLRGLVYNEQFF
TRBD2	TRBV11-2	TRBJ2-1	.	TGTGCCAGCAGCTTAGGATCTTGGGCGGGGGAGGGCCTATACAATGAGCAGTTCTTC	CASSLGSWAGEGLYNEQFF
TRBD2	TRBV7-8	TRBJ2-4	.	TGTGCCAGCAGCCCCCGAAGGGGAGGGTCGAGTGCGGCCAAAAACATTCAGTACTTC	CASSPRRGGSSAAKNIQYF
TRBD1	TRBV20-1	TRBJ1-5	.	TGCAGTGCTAGGGGTTGGACCAGGGGGAACAATCAGCCCCAGCATTTT	CSARGWTRGNNQPQHF
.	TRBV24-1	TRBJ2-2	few	TGTGCCACCAGTGATTACGGCACCGGGGAGCTGTTTTTT	CATSDYGTGELFF